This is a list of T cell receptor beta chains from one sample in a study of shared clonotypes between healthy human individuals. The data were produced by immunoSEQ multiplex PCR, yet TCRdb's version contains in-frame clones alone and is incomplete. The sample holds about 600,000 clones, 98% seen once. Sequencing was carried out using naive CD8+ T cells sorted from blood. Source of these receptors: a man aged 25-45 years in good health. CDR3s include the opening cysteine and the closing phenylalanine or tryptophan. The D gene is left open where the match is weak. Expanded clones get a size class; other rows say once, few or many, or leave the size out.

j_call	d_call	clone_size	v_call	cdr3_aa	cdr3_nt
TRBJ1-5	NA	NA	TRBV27	CASSLEWRRGDQPQHF	TGTGCCAGCAGTTTAGAATGGCGGCGGGGGGATCAGCCCCAGCATTTT
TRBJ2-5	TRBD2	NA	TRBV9	CASSPSGSGRETQYF	TGTGCCAGCAGCCCCAGCGGGAGTGGGCGAGAGACCCAGTACTTC
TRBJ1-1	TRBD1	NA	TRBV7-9	CASSLEGQGAIPEAFF	TGTGCCAGCAGCTTAGAGGGACAGGGGGCTATCCCTGAAGCTTTCTTT
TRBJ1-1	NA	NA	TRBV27	CASRPNENTEAFF	TGTGCCAGCAGACCCAATGAGAACACTGAAGCTTTCTTT
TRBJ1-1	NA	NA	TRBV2	CASSPGPMNTEAFF	TGTGCCAGCTCCCCGGGCCCAATGAACACTGAAGCTTTCTTT
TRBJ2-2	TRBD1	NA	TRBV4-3	CASSQGQGAGELFF	TGCGCCAGCAGCCAAGGCCAGGGGGCCGGGGAGCTGTTTTTT
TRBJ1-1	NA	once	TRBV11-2	CASSSTGSQVAFMNTEAFF	TGTGCCAGCAGCTCCACGGGATCACAGGTGGCCTTCATGAACACTGAAGCTTTCTTT
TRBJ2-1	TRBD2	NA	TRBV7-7	CASSLGSGSSRDEQFF	TGTGCCAGCAGCTTAGGTAGCGGGAGTAGTCGCGATGAGCAGTTCTTC
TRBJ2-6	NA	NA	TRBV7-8	CASSLMGADWVGANVLTF	TGTGCCAGCAGCTTAATGGGGGCGGATTGGGTTGGGGCCAACGTCCTGACTTTC
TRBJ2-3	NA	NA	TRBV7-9	CASSDTRKATDTQYF	TGTGCCAGCAGCGACACCAGGAAGGCGACAGATACGCAGTATTTT
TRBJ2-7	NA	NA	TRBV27	CASSLRWGTAYEQYF	TGTGCCAGCAGCCTCCGTTGGGGGACTGCCTACGAGCAGTACTTC
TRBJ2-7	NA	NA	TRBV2	CASSGFEQYF	TGTGCCAGCAGTGGGTTCGAGCAGTACTTC
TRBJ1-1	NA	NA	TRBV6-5	CASIRGNTEAFF	TGTGCCAGCATCCGCGGGAACACTGAAGCTTTCTTT
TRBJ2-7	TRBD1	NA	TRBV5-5	CASSTGTGGPYEQYF	TGTGCCAGCAGCACCGGGACAGGAGGACCCTACGAGCAGTACTTC
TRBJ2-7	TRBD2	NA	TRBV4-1	CASSQVSGTSVSYEQYF	TGCGCCAGCAGCCAAGTCAGCGGGACTAGCGTTTCCTACGAGCAGTACTTC
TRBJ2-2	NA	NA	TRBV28	CASSSVELFF	TGTGCCAGCAGCAGCGTGGAGCTGTTTTTT
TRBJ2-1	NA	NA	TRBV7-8	CASSLMVYNEQFF	TGTGCCAGCAGCTTAATGGTCTACAATGAGCAGTTCTTC
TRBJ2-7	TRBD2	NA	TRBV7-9	CASRSSHLGLDLYEQYF	TGTGCCAGCAGATCATCCCACTTAGGACTAGATTTATACGAGCAGTACTTC
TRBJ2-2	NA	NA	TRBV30	CAWSPGTRGELFF	TGTGCCTGGAGCCCCGGGACCCGCGGGGAGCTGTTTTTT
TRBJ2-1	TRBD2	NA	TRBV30	CAWSPGTSGRTYNEQFF	TGTGCCTGGAGCCCGGGGACTAGCGGGAGGACCTACAATGAGCAGTTCTTC
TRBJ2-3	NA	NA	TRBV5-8	CASSSGGPSTDTQYF	TGTGCCAGCAGCTCCGGAGGGCCGAGCACAGATACGCAGTATTTT
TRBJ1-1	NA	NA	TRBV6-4	CASSDGGSTEAFF	TGTGCCAGCAGTGACGGGGGGAGTACTGAAGCTTTCTTT
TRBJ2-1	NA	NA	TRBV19	CASRSSGSSSYNEQFF	TGTGCCAGTAGATCCAGCGGGTCGAGCTCCTACAATGAGCAGTTCTTC
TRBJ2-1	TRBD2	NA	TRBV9	CASSQMPSGAYNEQFF	TGTGCCAGCAGCCAGATGCCTAGCGGCGCCTACAATGAGCAGTTCTTC
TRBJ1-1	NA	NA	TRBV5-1	CASSPRSNTEAFF	TGCGCCAGCAGCCCAAGAAGTAACACTGAAGCTTTCTTT
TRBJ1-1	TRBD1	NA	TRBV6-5	CASSYTYRGFTEAFF	TGTGCCAGCAGTTACACATACAGGGGGTTCACTGAAGCTTTCTTT
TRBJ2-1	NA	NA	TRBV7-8	CASSLAGSQYYNEQFF	TGTGCCAGCAGCTTAGCTGGCAGCCAGTACTACAATGAGCAGTTCTTC
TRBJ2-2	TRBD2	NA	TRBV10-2	CASLGLAGVEYTGELFF	TGCGCCAGCCTGGGACTAGCGGGAGTTGAGTACACCGGGGAGCTGTTTTTT
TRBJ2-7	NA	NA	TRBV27	CASSITGGVDEQYF	TGTGCCAGCAGTATCACAGGGGGGGTAGACGAGCAGTACTTC
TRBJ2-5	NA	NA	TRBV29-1	CSVETPGGSQETQYF	TGCAGCGTTGAGACGCCCGGGGGCAGCCAAGAGACCCAGTACTTC
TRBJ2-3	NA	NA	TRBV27	CASSSGLFDTQYF	TGTGCCAGCAGTTCTGGACTGTTTGATACGCAGTATTTT
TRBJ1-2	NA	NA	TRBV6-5	CASSYGRTDGYTF	TGTGCCAGCAGTTACGGCCGGACGGATGGCTACACCTTC
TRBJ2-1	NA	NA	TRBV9	CASSVRFYNEQFF	TGTGCCAGCAGCGTACGATTTTACAATGAGCAGTTCTTC
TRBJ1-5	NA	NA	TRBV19	CASSTKDISSQPQHF	TGTGCCAGTAGTACAAAGGACATTTCTAGTCAGCCCCAGCATTTT
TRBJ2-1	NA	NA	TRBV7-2	CASSLNVGPNEQFF	TGTGCCAGCAGCTTAAATGTCGGACCCAATGAGCAGTTCTTC
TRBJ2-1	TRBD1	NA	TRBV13	CASSSAGTGTDEQFF	TGTGCCAGCAGTAGTGCCGGGACAGGGACGGATGAGCAGTTCTTC
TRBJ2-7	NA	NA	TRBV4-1	CASSQAPGHFEQYF	TGCGCCAGCAGCCAAGCCCCCGGACATTTCGAGCAGTACTTC
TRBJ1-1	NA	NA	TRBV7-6	CASSLAGEGYGAFF	TGTGCCAGCAGCTTAGCGGGAGAGGGGTATGGAGCTTTCTTT
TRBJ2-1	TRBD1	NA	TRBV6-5	CASSMSGTGNEQFF	TGTGCCAGCAGTATGAGCGGGACAGGGAATGAGCAGTTCTTC
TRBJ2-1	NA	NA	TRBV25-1	CASSVAAHNEQFF	TGTGCCAGCAGTGTAGCGGCTCACAATGAGCAGTTCTTC
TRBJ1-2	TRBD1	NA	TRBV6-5	CASSYTAGGAYGYTF	TGTGCCAGCAGTTACACGGCAGGGGGAGCGTATGGCTACACCTTC
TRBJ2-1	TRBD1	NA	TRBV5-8	CASSFHRGGEQFF	TGTGCCAGCAGCTTTCACAGGGGTGGTGAGCAGTTCTTC
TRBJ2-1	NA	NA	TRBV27	CASSSQTEDEQFF	TGTGCCAGCAGTTCGCAGACAGAGGATGAGCAGTTCTTC
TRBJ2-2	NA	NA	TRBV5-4	CASSSSTGELFF	TGTGCCAGCAGCTCATCCACCGGGGAGCTGTTTTTT
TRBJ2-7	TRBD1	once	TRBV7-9	CASSSAGTGGYEQYF	TGTGCCAGCAGCTCGGCCGGGACAGGGGGTTACGAGCAGTACTTC
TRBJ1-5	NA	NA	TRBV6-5	CASSYSWGIAQHF	TGTGCCAGCAGTTACTCATGGGGGATAGCCCAGCATTTT
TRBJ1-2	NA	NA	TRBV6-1	CASRGQTNYGYTF	TGTGCCAGCAGAGGACAGACAAACTATGGCTACACCTTC
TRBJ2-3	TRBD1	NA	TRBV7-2	CASSTNRGRTDTQYF	TGTGCCAGCAGCACCAACAGGGGGAGGACGGATACGCAGTATTTT
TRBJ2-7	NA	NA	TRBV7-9	CASSPGAPTYEQYF	TGTGCCAGCAGCCCCGGAGCGCCAACCTACGAGCAGTACTTC
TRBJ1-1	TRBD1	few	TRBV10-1	CASSPGTGLGEAFF	TGCGCCAGCAGTCCCGGGACAGGTCTTGGTGAAGCTTTCTTT
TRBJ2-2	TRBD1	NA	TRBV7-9	CASTRGTVNTGELFF	TGTGCCAGCACCCGAGGGACAGTGAACACCGGGGAGCTGTTTTTT
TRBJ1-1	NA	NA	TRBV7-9	CASRSAMNTEAFF	TGTGCCAGCAGATCTGCCATGAACACTGAAGCTTTCTTT
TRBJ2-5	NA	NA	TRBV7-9	CASSFRGGPNQETQYF	TGTGCCAGCAGCTTCCGAGGTGGGCCGAACCAAGAGACCCAGTACTTC